This TCR beta chain was identified in a study of OX40 agonist ivuxolimab in advanced cancers. As concerns this clone: Antigen specificity is unknown.

Study results and limitations: A proportion of nonresponders additionally exhibited low normalized T-cell clonal expansion.

TCRdb's copy holds only in-frame clones and misses some; the assay was immunoSEQ multiplex PCR. The data hold about 55,000 clones, with around nine tenths observed a single time. Germline CDR1 SQVTM, CDR2 ANQGSEA. The CDR3 consists of 15 residues. Losses at the gene ends were 6 bases for V and 1 base for J; bases not matched to a gene: 6. It was autoimmune disease history or systemic immunosuppression that excluded patients. The chain carries TRBV29-1 and TRBJ1-4; TRBD1 agrees at 9 bases. The sequencing here drew on CD4+ or CD8+ T cells sorted from blood, taken in a trial of the OX40 agonist ivuxolimab. The TCR originated in an adult with an advanced solid tumor such as melanoma, head and neck, liver or kidney cancer. CDR3 amino acids: CSVKQGAGTNEKLFF. In nucleotides, the CDR3 is TGCAGCGTCAAACAGGGGGCGGGAACTAATGAAAAACTGTTTTTT.